This TCR beta chain was documented in a study of blood T cell repertoires in COVID-19. In the original analysis: How many nucleated cells were present was estimated from reference gene primer amplification. The repertoire was sequenced with immunoSEQ multiplex PCR; TCRdb's copy has only in-frame clones and lacks some. V and J calls and clone size come straight from that table; D and trimming were deduced from the DNA. The repertoire holds approximately 300,000 clones, around 87% seen once, with 5.3% in the top ten. The CDR3 has 19 residues. Germline CDR1 MDHEN, CDR2 SYDVKM. After removal of 5 bases from V and 4 bases from J, the junction contained 17 bases not matched to a gene.

The sample was PBMCs or T cells enriched from blood (not recorded which). The J gene is TRBJ1-4, the V gene TRBV28, with 9 nucleotides matching TRBD1. The clonotype was recovered from a woman in her twenties or thirties who had recovered from COVID-19. CDR3 bases: TGTGCCAGCAGTCCTCCTTTGGGACAGGGTGGGTTGGGTAATGAAAAACTGTTTTTT. Its translation is CASSPPLGQGGLGNEKLFF.